The TCR beta chain under discussion was sequenced for a study of molecular identifiers for immune sequencing clone quantification. General observations from the study: Molecules of identical TCR sharing a barcode could underestimate highly expanded clone sizes.

Previously described methods and listed TCR primers were employed for the bulk TCR libraries. TCRdb called the PCR reads again in MiXCR, with one record for every CDR3 protein. The table has 400,000 to 600,000 distinct CDR3 sequences, 25% seen once. As regards this clonotype: Its antigen is as yet unknown.

Trimming pared 2 bases from V and 5 bases from J, leaving 6 bases between. CDR3 length: 12 residues. Germline V gives CDR1 SGDLS, CDR2 YYNGEE. Naive CD8 libraries were made from about 20,000 to 1,000,000 sorted cells, and they used 10%, 30% or 50% RNA. The rearrangement uses TRBV9 and TRBJ2-3, with D possibly being TRBD1 (6 bases). The sequenced sample consisted of naive CD8+ T cells from blood, with Jurkat cell RNA spiked in. Stated subset: FACS-sorted CD8+CD4-CCR7+CD45RA+ naive T cells. This clonotype originated in a human donor in good health. Some libraries in this study had Jurkat cell RNA spiked in. In DNA, the CDR3 is TGTGCCAGCAGCGTCAGGGGAGATACGCAGTATTTT. Translation: CASSVRGDTQYF.